Below, 19 T cell receptor beta chains from the same sample are listed, as sequenced in a study of blood T cell repertoires in COVID-19. Repertoires were generated with immunoSEQ multiplex PCR, while TCRdb's copy carries only in-frame clones and drops some. Seen here are 290,000 or so clones, approximately 86% observed once, and the top ten hold 1.3%. Specimen: peripheral blood. All receptors derive from a man in his 70s with acute or convalescent COVID-19.

The V gene is TRBV11-3, the J gene TRBJ2-1, with D possibly matching TRBD1 (6 bases). This CDR3 is built from 13 residues. V was shortened by 5 bases and J by 7 bases, with 12 bases between the two germline ends. Germline V gene sequence: CDR1 SGHNT, CDR2 YENEEA. DNA for the CDR3: TGTGCCAGCAGCATATACAGGGATAATGAGCAGTTCTTC. This codes for CASSIYRDNEQFF.

J is TRBJ1-1 and V is TRBV3-1 (or the pseudogene TRBV3-2); 9 nucleotides agree with TRBD1. The germline gives CDR1 LGHDT, CDR2 YNNKEL (reference sequence). J lost 11 bases, V lost 8 bases, and 12 bases had no gene match. This CDR3 has 13 residues. The DNA for the CDR3 is TGTGCCAGCGGCACACAGGGGGCCCAGAGGGCTTTCTTT. Translating it yields CASGTQGAQRAFF.

DNA of the CDR3: TGTGCCAGCGGGGGGGTGGGGAATTCACCCCTCCACTTT. It codes for CASGGVGNSPLHF. V usage is TRBV6-6 and J usage is TRBJ1-6, with TRBD1 as a possible D gene (5 bases). This CDR3 region has 13 residues. Trimming left V 8 bases short and J 7 bases short, with 12 bases between. The germline V gene encodes CDR1 MNHNY and CDR2 SVGAGI (reference sequence).

The rearrangement uses TRBV6-5 and TRBJ1-1, with D perhaps matching TRBD1 (6 bases). V was shortened by 6 bases and J by 6 bases, with 14 bases between the two germline ends. The CDR3 runs 13 residues. Germline loops: CDR1 MNHEY, CDR2 SVGAGI. CDR3 nucleotide sequence: TGTGCCAGCAGCCCAGGGGTCTACGCTGAAGCTTTCTTT. Translation: CASSPGVYAEAFF.

V is TRBV7-9 and J is TRBJ1-4; D perhaps matches TRBD1 (5 bases). This CDR3 has 15 residues. Germline CDR1 SEHNR, CDR2 FQNEAQ (reference sequence). V lost 1 base, J lost 0 bases, and 6 bases lay in between. The CDR3 spells CASSLGTPTNEKLFF. CDR3 DNA: TGTGCCAGCAGCTTAGGGACACCAACTAATGAAAAACTGTTTTTT.

The rearrangement joins TRBV5-5 to TRBJ2-7, with a possible D match to TRBD1 (7 bases). The CDR3 is 15 residues long. Germline lookup yields CDR1 SGHKS and CDR2 YYEKEE (reference sequence). Trimming cost V 6 bases and J 4 bases, with 20 bases left between them. CDR3 amino acids: CASTIGLTGRYEQYF. The CDR3 DNA follows: TGTGCCAGCACAATTGGGTTGACAGGGAGGTACGAGCAGTACTTC.

This clone appeared a single time. The chain employs TRBV10-3 and TRBJ1-5; tentative D call: TRBD1 (6 bases). The length of the CDR3 is 17 residues. Trimming removed 2 bases from V and 4 bases from J, with 18 bases in between. From germline, CDR1 is ENHRY and CDR2 SYGVKD. This CDR3 reads CAISEKLLTGENQPQHF. CDR3 nucleotide sequence: TGTGCCATCAGTGAGAAATTATTGACAGGTGAGAATCAGCCCCAGCATTTT.

The chain couples TRBV7-8 to TRBJ1-1; D gene unclear. The germline CDR1 and CDR2 sequences are SGHVS and FQNEAQ. V lost 1 base and J 5 bases, leaving 8 bases between the germline ends. The CDR3 totals 13 residues. The CDR3 sequence: CASSLGSGTEAFF. As DNA, the CDR3 is TGTGCCAGCAGCTTAGGATCCGGGACTGAAGCTTTCTTT.

The rearrangement uses TRBV9 and TRBJ1-2; D uncertain. The length of the CDR3 is 15 residues. The germline V gene has CDR1 SGDLS and CDR2 YYNGEE. V was shortened by 3 bases and J by 7 bases, with 19 bases between the two germline ends. CDR3 nucleotide sequence: TGTGCCAGCAGCGGTACCCTAGAGGGAAACGGTGGCTACACCTTC. It codes for CASSGTLEGNGGYTF.

The chain employs TRBV3-1 (or the pseudogene TRBV3-2) and TRBJ1-2; the D is unclear. The CDR3 spans 15 residues. The germline V and J ends were trimmed by 4 bases and 7 bases, with 19 bases remaining between them. The V gene's germline CDR1 is LGHDT and CDR2 YNNKEL (reference sequence). The CDR3 coding sequence is TGTGCCAGCAGCCCCCCCAGCAGGTTATCAGGTGGCTACACCTTC. Its translation is CASSPPSRLSGGYTF.

V is TRBV7-9 and J is TRBJ2-3; D unresolved. The germline V gene has CDR1 SEHNR and CDR2 FQNEAQ (reference sequence). This CDR3 is 13 amino acids long. Trimming left V 4 bases short and J 1 base short, with 6 bases between. The CDR3 spells CASSSSGTDTQYF. CDR3 DNA sequence: TGTGCCAGCAGCTCGAGCGGCACAGATACGCAGTATTTT.

This clone appeared a single time. The chain recombines TRBV4-1 with TRBJ1-5; TRBD1 is a possible D gene (5 bases). The CDR3 extends over 15 amino acids. Germline V gene data show CDR1 as MGHRA and CDR2 as YSYEKL. Deletions cut 0 bases from V and 5 bases from J, with 11 bases between. The CDR3 sequence is CASSQESTGDQPQHF. CDR3 DNA: TGCGCCAGCAGCCAAGAATCGACGGGGGATCAGCCCCAGCATTTT.

The table lists this clone with a few counts. This chain joins TRBV5-6 and TRBJ2-4; TRBD2 matches at 9 bases. The germline V gene encodes CDR1 SGHDT and CDR2 YYEEEE. The length of the CDR3 is 15 residues. The ends lost 1 base at V and 6 bases at J; junction bases unmatched: 5. DNA of the CDR3: TGTGCCAGCAGCTTGATTTCGGGACTAGCAAACATTCAGTACTTC. It yields the protein CASSLISGLANIQYF.

Concerning this clone: The same CDR3 can be traced to other DNA sequences in this sample. The chain is built from TRBV30 and TRBJ1-1, with a possible D match to TRBD1 (6 bases). Germline assignment: CDR1 GTSNPN and CDR2 SVGIG (reference sequence). The CDR3 loop spans 13 amino acids. V lost 3 bases to trimming and J lost 0 bases, with 8 bases between them. CDR3: CAWSRGLNTEAFF. The CDR3 region has the DNA TGTGCCTGGAGCAGGGGTCTGAACACTGAAGCTTTCTTT.

The gene calls are TRBV19 and TRBJ1-5, with 9 bases that match TRBD1. This CDR3 region has 18 residues. After removal of 7 bases from V and 7 bases from J, the junction contained 20 bases not matched to a gene. Germline-derived CDR1 and CDR2 are LNHDA and SQIVND (reference sequence). The CDR3 reads CASTRGDRDRVRRQPQHF. The CDR3 nucleotides are TGTGCCAGTACGAGGGGCGACAGGGACAGGGTCCGAAGACAGCCCCAGCATTTT.

In nucleotides, the CDR3 is TGTGCCAGCAGCCCGACGGCGGGGGGCGCCTACGAGCAGTACTTC. This codes for CASSPTAGGAYEQYF. V usage is TRBV9 and J usage is TRBJ2-7; 8 bases align to TRBD2. The trim removed 4 bases at V and 2 bases at J, leaving 8 bases unmatched. Germline CDR1 reads SGDLS; CDR2 reads YYNGEE. This CDR3 has 15 residues. The whole variable domain, filled in from reference TRBV9 and TRBJ2-7, reads DSGVTQTPKHLITATGQRVTLRCSPRSGDLSVYWYQQSLDQGLQFLIQYYNGEERAKGNILERFSAQQFPDLHSELNLSSLELGDSALYFCASSPTAGGAYEQYFGPGTRLTVT.

This clone was recorded once. CDR3 coding DNA: TGTGCCAGCAGTTCGACCTCCCGAGACAGGAGATACTACGAGCAGTACTTC. It translates to CASSSTSRDRRYYEQYF. The V and J genes are TRBV28 and TRBJ2-7; D is perhaps TRBD1 (6 bases). V lost 4 bases and J lost 3, with 22 bases in between. The CDR3 contains 17 residues. CDR1 is MDHEN, CDR2 SYDVKM, per germline.

This clone was detected once. The J gene is TRBJ2-7, the V gene TRBV4-3, with D tentatively TRBD1 (6 bases). Germline V lookup: CDR1 LGHNA, CDR2 YSLEER. The CDR3 runs 15 residues. V lost 5 bases and J lost 2, with 16 bases in between. The CDR3 coding sequence is TGCGCCAGCAGCAGGGGGAGAGAGTGGGCCTACGAGCAGTACTTC. This gives the protein CASSRGREWAYEQYF.

The chain joins TRBV7-2 to TRBJ1-1, with D perhaps matching TRBD1 (5 bases). The CDR3 runs 12 residues. V lost 1 base to trimming and J lost 7 bases, with 7 bases between them. The V gene's germline CDR1 is SGHTA and CDR2 FQGNSA. In DNA form, the CDR3 reads TGTGCCAGCAGCTTAGGGCAGGGTGAAGCTTTCTTT. The encoded protein is CASSLGQGEAFF.